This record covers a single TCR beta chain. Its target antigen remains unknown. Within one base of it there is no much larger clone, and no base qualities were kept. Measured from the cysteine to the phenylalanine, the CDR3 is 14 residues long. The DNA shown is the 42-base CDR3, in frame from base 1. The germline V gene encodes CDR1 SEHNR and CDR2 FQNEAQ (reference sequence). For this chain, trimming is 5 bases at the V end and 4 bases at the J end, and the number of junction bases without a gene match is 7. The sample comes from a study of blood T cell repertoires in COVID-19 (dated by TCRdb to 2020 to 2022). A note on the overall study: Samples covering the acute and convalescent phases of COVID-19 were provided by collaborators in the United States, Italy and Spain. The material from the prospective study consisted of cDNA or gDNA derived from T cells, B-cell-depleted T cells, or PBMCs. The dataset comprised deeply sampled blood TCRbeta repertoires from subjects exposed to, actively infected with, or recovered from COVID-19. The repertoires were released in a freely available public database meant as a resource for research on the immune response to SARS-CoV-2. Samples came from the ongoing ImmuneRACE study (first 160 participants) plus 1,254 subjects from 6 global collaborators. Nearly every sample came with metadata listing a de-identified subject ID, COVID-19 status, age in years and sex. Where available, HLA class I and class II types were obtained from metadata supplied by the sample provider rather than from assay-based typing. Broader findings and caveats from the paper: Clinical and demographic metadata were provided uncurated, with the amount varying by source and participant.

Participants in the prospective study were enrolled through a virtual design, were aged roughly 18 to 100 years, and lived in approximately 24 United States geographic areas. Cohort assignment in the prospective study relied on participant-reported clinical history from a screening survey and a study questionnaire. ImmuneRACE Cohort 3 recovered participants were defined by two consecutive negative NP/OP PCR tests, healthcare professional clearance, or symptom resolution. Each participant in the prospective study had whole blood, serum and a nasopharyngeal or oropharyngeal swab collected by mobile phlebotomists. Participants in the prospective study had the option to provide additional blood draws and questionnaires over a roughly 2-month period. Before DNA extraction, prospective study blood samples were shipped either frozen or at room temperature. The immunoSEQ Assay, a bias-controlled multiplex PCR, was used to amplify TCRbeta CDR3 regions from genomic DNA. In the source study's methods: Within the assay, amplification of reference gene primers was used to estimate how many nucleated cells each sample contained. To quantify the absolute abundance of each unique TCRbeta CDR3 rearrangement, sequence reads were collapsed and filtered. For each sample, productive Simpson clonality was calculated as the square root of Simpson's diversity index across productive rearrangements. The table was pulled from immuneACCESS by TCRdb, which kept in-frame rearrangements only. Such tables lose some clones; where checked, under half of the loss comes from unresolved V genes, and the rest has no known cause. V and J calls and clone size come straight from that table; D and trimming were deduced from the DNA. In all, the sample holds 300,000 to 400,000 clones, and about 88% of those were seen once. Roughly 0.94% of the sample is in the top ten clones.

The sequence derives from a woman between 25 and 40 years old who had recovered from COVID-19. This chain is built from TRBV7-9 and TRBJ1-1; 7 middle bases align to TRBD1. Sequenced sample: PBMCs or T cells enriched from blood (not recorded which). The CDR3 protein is CASSTGTDSTEAFF. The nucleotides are TGTGCCAGCAGCACAGGGACAGATTCCACTGAAGCTTTCTTT.